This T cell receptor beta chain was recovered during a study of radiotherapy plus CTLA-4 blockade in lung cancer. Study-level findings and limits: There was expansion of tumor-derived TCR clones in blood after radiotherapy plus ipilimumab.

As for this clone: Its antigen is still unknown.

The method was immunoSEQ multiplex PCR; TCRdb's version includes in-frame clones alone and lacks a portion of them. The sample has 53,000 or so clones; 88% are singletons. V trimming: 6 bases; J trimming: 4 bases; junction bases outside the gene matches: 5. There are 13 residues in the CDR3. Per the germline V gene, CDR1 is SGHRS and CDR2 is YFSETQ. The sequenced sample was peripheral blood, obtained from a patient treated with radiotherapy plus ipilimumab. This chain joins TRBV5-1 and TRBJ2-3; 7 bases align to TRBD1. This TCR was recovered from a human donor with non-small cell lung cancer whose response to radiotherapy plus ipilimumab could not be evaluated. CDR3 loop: CASTPQGADTQYF. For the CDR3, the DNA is TGCGCCAGCACCCCGCAGGGGGCAGATACGCAGTATTTT.